The rows below give T cell receptor beta chains drawn from one sample of a study of Ad26.COV2.S vaccination and SARS-CoV-2 variants. Assay used: immunoSEQ multiplex PCR; TCRdb lists only in-frame clones, some missing. The table has roughly 40,000 clones, roughly four fifths seen once. The sample in question was peripheral blood, obtained after recovery from COVID-19. The receptors derive from a human donor who had recovered from COVID-19. Both conserved end residues are part of each CDR3. A D gene is named only where the DNA matches it firmly. Expanded clones are given a class, and other clones once, few, many or no size at all.

D: -; J: TRBJ1-3; size: -; V: TRBV7-2; CDR3: CASSPPGRTGNTIYF; DNA: TGTGCCAGCAGCCCTCCGGGACGAACAGGAAACACCATATATTTT
D: -; J: TRBJ2-7; size: -; V: TRBV5-1; CDR3: CASSLGRGADEQYF; DNA: TGCGCCAGCAGCTTGGGCCGAGGGGCTGACGAGCAGTACTTC
D: TRBD1; J: TRBJ2-7; size: -; V: TRBV2; CDR3: CASSTTGAYEQYF; DNA: TGTGCCAGCAGTACCACAGGGGCCTACGAGCAGTACTTC
D: -; J: TRBJ1-3; size: once; V: TRBV19; CDR3: CASSAILATSGNTIYF; DNA: TGTGCCAGTAGTGCTATATTGGCGACCTCTGGAAACACCATATATTTT
D: -; J: TRBJ1-3; size: -; V: TRBV6-5; CDR3: CASRIQSSGNTIYF; DNA: TGTGCCAGCAGGATACAGAGCTCTGGAAACACCATATATTTT
D: -; J: TRBJ2-5; size: -; V: TRBV2; CDR3: CADKGGRSNQETQYF; DNA: TGTGCCGATAAAGGGGGGCGATCCAACCAAGAGACCCAGTACTTC
D: -; J: TRBJ1-1; size: -; V: TRBV3-1/TRBV3-2; CDR3: CASSQSAGTPEAFF; DNA: TGTGCCAGCAGCCAATCTGCAGGCACCCCTGAAGCTTTCTTT
D: -; J: TRBJ2-5; size: once; V: TRBV15; CDR3: CATSRDRETQYF; DNA: TGTGCCACCAGCAGAGATCGAGAGACCCAGTACTTC
D: TRBD1; J: TRBJ1-1; size: -; V: TRBV5-1; CDR3: CASSMDRGGYTEAFF; DNA: TGCGCCAGCAGCATGGACAGGGGAGGGTACACTGAAGCTTTCTTT
D: -; J: TRBJ2-7; size: -; V: TRBV13; CDR3: CASSLTGTSTEQYF; DNA: TGTGCCAGCAGCTTAACCGGGACCTCCACCGAGCAGTACTTC